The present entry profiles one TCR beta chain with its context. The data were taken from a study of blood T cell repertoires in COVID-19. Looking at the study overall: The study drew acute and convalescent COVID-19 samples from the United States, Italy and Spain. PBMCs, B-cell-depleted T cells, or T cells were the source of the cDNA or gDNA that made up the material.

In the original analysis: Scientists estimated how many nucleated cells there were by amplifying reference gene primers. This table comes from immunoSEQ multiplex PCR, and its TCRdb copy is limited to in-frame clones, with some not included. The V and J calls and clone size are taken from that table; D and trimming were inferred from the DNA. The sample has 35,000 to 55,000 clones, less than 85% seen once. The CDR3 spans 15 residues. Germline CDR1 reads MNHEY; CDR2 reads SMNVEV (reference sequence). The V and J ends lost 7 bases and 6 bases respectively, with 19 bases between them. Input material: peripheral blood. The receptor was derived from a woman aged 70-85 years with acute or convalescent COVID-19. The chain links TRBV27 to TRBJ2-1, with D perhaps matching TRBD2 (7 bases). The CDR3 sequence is CASNLFGGPGNEQFF. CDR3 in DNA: TGTGCCAGCAACCTCTTCGGGGGGCCAGGCAATGAGCAGTTCTTC.